A single sample gave rise to the 12 T cell receptor beta chains below, sequenced in a study of T cell responses to AZD1222 COVID-19 vaccine. TCRdb keeps only in-frame clones here, not all; method: immunoSEQ multiplex PCR. The sample contains 95,000 to 150,000 clones, around 84% of which appear only once. The sample was peripheral blood, taken 28 days after the second AZD1222 dose. Every receptor here comes from an adult who received the AZD1222 COVID-19 vaccine.

The rearrangement joins TRBV5-6 to TRBJ1-5; no clear D. The CDR3 extends over 15 amino acids. In germline, CDR1 is SGHDT, CDR2 YYEEEE. The V end was cut by 2 bases, the J end by 3 bases, with 12 bases between. The CDR3 loop reads CASSFGSAVNQPQHF. The CDR3 region has the DNA TGTGCCAGCAGCTTTGGGTCGGCAGTCAATCAGCCCCAGCATTTT.

This clone was found once. The chain combines TRBV12-3 or TRBV12-4 with TRBJ2-7; a weak D match, TRBD1 (6 bases). The V end was cut by 6 bases, the J end by 1 base, with 10 bases between. The CDR3 totals 13 residues. The CDR3 loop is CASRRTDSYEQYF. The CDR3 coding sequence is TGTGCCAGCAGGAGGACAGATTCCTACGAGCAGTACTTC.

This clone was recorded once. The V and J genes are TRBV10-3 and TRBJ1-1, with no clear D. The CDR3 is 14 amino acids. Germline-derived CDR1 and CDR2 are ENHRY and SYGVKD. V was cut by 2 bases and J by 0 bases, with 7 bases left in between. DNA of the CDR3: TGTGCCATCAGTGAGCGGGAAATGAACACTGAAGCTTTCTTT. This translates into CAISEREMNTEAFF.

This clone was seen a handful of times. The chain carries TRBV5-4 and TRBJ2-5; D uncertain. V dropped 5 bases and J dropped 3 bases, with 5 bases sitting between them. This CDR3 spans 11 amino acids. The germline V gene has CDR1 SGHNT and CDR2 YYREEE (reference sequence). The CDR3 is CASREEETQYF. DNA of the CDR3: TGTGCCAGCAGAGAAGAAGAGACCCAGTACTTC.

The CDR3 bases are TGTGCCAGCAGTTTAAGGCCTTTAACCGTTTACGAGCAGTACTTC. It is translated as CASSLRPLTVYEQYF. This chain joins TRBV28 and TRBJ2-7; D not certain. CDR3 size: 15 residues. Germline CDR1 reads MDHEN; CDR2 reads SYDVKM. Trimming left V 2 bases short and J 4 bases short, with 15 bases between.

This rearrangement joins TRBV28 to TRBJ1-2; 8 bases are shared with TRBD1. V was clipped by 6 bases and J by 3 bases; unmatched bases: 6. This CDR3 contains 14 residues. CDR1 is MDHEN and CDR2 is SYDVKM in the germline V gene. Here the CDR3 reads CASRQQGVDYGYTF. CDR3 bases: TGTGCCAGCAGGCAACAGGGGGTCGACTATGGCTACACCTTC.

The rearrangement joins TRBV10-3 to TRBJ2-1; 13 bases line up with TRBD2. Germline V lookup: CDR1 ENHRY, CDR2 SYGVKD. V was pared by 6 bases and J by 5 bases, with 7 bases of the junction left unmatched. The CDR3 has 16 residues. The CDR3, as DNA: TGTGCCATCAGAAGGACTAGCGGGGGATACCACAATGAGCAGTTCTTC. It codes for CAIRRTSGGYHNEQFF.

The chain combines TRBV7-4 with TRBJ1-3, with TRBD1 matching over 8 bases. Germline loops: CDR1 SGHVT, CDR2 SQSDAQ. Unmatched junction bases numbered 14, after V lost 0 bases and J lost 4 bases. This CDR3 region has 19 residues. This CDR3 is CASSLALRLRTGSGNTIYF. CDR3 coding DNA: TGTGCCAGCAGCTTAGCCCTCCGACTCCGGACAGGGTCGGGAAACACCATATATTTT.

This chain links TRBV18 with TRBJ1-2, with 12 bases identical to TRBD1. The V gene end was trimmed by 0 bases and the J gene end by 7 bases; junction bases not matched to a gene: 6. The length of the CDR3 is 16 residues. CDR1 and CDR2 (germline): KGHSH, LQKENI. For the CDR3, the DNA is TGTGCCAGCTCACCACCGGGACAGGGGGCGGTGGTTGGCTACACCTTC. Translation gives CASSPPGQGAVVGYTF. Using reference TRBV18 and TRBJ1-2 for the parts outside the CDR3, the full variable domain is NAGVMQNPRHLVRRRGQEARLRCSPMKGHSHVYWYRQLPEEGLKFMVYLQKENIIDESGMPKERFSAEFPKEGPSILRIQQVVRGDSAAYFCASSPPGQGAVVGYTFGSGTRLTVV.

This clone was counted only a few times. This sequence joins TRBV9 and TRBJ1-3; 9 bases agree with TRBD1. This CDR3 contains 16 residues. CDR1 SGDLS and CDR2 YYNGEE come from the germline V gene. Losses at the gene ends were 2 bases for V and 0 bases for J; bases not matched to a gene: 3. DNA for the CDR3: TGTGCCAGCAGCGTTACAGGGGGCGGCTCTGGAAACACCATATATTTT. It specifies CASSVTGGGSGNTIYF.

This chain links TRBV27 with TRBJ1-2; D might be TRBD1 (6 bases). The ends were cut back, 10 bases at V and 1 base at J, with 16 bases in the middle. Germline lookup yields CDR1 MNHEY and CDR2 SMNVEV (reference sequence). CDR3 length: 14 amino acids. The CDR3 DNA follows: TGTGCCACCGCGGCCAGGGGATTTAACTATGGCTACACCTTC. Protein product: CATAARGFNYGYTF.

This clone is a singleton in its sample. This sequence joins TRBV6-5 and TRBJ2-7; 8 bases map to TRBD1. The germline gives CDR1 MNHEY, CDR2 SVGAGI. The CDR3 length is 15 residues. The V gene end was trimmed by 6 bases and the J gene end by 3 bases; junction bases not matched to a gene: 10. The CDR3 DNA sequence: TGTGCCAGCAGGCCCCTAGGACAGGGCCTCTACGAGCAGTACTTC. It yields the protein CASRPLGQGLYEQYF.